These 4 T cell receptor beta chains came from one sample sequenced in a study of vaccination and CD4 T cells after COVID-19. Oncomine TCR Beta short-read sequencing was applied to DNA from cultured CD4+ T cells. Genomic DNA was isolated from cultured CD4+ T cells. TCRdb independently ran MiXCR on the PCR reads; one entry per CDR3 protein. The sample consists of roughly 10,000 distinct CDR3 sequences, about 34% of them appearing once. Treatment of the sample: roughly 10-day PBMC culture with coronavirus spike peptide pools or control peptides (ViraFEST assay). The unexposed donor provided CD4+ T cells, which were taken before the COVID-19 pandemic (2011-2018). For these receptors, no antigen is known. Sequenced material: CD4+ T cells from blood, cultured in vitro. These receptors all stem from a human donor in good health.

This clonotype was observed a single time. The V and J genes are TRBV19 and TRBJ1-5; no clear D. The CDR3 contains 15 residues. Between the trimmed V and J ends, which lost 3 bases and 4 bases, there was a span of 13 bases. Germline V gene sequence: CDR1 LNHDA, CDR2 SQIVND (reference sequence). CDR3 in DNA: TGTGCCAGTAGTATGGTAAGGTCGGTTAATCAGCCCCAGCATTTT. This gives the protein CASSMVRSVNQPQHF.

This clonotype was seen a few times. The rearrangement uses TRBV5-8 and TRBJ1-1; 7 positions agree with TRBD1. J was trimmed by 7 bases and V by 2 bases; bases with no gene match: 2. CDR1 SGHTS and CDR2 YDEGEE come from the germline V gene. The CDR3 is made up of 12 amino acids. The CDR3 region is CASSFYRGEAFF. CDR3 DNA: TGTGCCAGCAGCTTTTACAGGGGTGAAGCTTTCTTT.

The rearrangement links TRBV18 to TRBJ1-5; no definite D call. V lost 5 bases and J lost 0, with 14 bases in between. Germline loops: CDR1 KGHSH, CDR2 LQKENI. This CDR3 is built from 16 residues. The CDR3 coding sequence is TGTGCCAGCTCATCGTACTCGCCGGGTAGCAATCAGCCCCAGCATTTT. Translated, it gives CASSSYSPGSNQPQHF.

This clonotype was detected a few times. The chain couples TRBV7-9 to TRBJ1-1, with TRBD1 as a possible D gene (5 bases). Germline CDR1 is SEHNR and CDR2 is FQNEAQ (reference sequence). The CDR3 runs to 14 residues. Trimming took off 1 base at V and 5 bases at J, with 11 bases between the two ends. CDR3 amino acids: CASSLGRAGTEAFF. In nucleotides, the CDR3 is TGTGCCAGCAGCTTAGGCAGGGCGGGGACTGAAGCTTTCTTT.